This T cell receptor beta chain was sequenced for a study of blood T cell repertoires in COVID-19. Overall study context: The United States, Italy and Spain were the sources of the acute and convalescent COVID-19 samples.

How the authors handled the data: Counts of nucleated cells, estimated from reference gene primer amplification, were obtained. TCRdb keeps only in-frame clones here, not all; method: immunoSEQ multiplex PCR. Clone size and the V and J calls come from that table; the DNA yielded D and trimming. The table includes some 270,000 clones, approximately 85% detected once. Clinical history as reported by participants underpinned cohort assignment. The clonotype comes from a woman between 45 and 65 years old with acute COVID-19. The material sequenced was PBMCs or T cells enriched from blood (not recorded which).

The CDR3 DNA reads TGTGCCAGCAGCCGTGCCGGGGGTTCGACAGATACGCAGTATTTT. This sequence encodes CASSRAGGSTDTQYF. J is TRBJ2-3 and V is TRBV7-3; TRBD2 might be the D (6 bases). CDR3 length: 15 amino acids. V lost 5 bases and J lost 3, with 15 bases in between. Germline CDR1 reads SGHTA; CDR2 reads FQGTGA.